The 24 T cell receptor beta chains given below trace back to one sample, sequenced in a study of blood T cell repertoires in COVID-19. Profiled with immunoSEQ multiplex PCR; TCRdb holds only in-frame clones, not every one. The table shows around 200,000 clones, with more than 75% occurring only once. The material sequenced was peripheral blood. The origin of the receptors is a man aged 35 to 55 with active or convalescent COVID-19.

The rearrangement uses TRBV5-1 and TRBJ1-1; D is undetermined. The CDR3 runs 13 residues. CDR1 SGHRS and CDR2 YFSETQ come from the germline V gene. Trimming left V 4 bases short and J 1 base short, with 8 bases between. In nucleotides, the CDR3 is TGCGCCAGCAGCGTGACATCGAACACTGAAGCTTTCTTT. Its translation is CASSVTSNTEAFF.

CDR3 in DNA: TGTGCCAGCAGTGAATTCGGCGGGGGGGTTAGAGATACGCAGTATTTT. This gives the protein CASSEFGGGVRDTQYF. J is TRBJ2-3 and V is TRBV6-1; 9 bases agree with TRBD2. V lost 2 bases, J lost 5 bases, and 8 bases stayed unmatched. The CDR3 has 16 amino acids. Germline CDR1 is MNHNS and CDR2 is SASEGT.

The chain combines TRBV7-2 with TRBJ2-7; possibly TRBD1 for D (6 bases). This CDR3 region has 15 residues. V was shortened by 1 base and J by 3 bases, with 13 bases between the two germline ends. Germline CDR1 reads SGHTA; CDR2 reads FQGNSA. The CDR3 DNA reads as TGTGCCAGCAGCTTAGGTCAGGGGCTCCTCTACGAGCAGTACTTC. Amino acids: CASSLGQGLLYEQYF.

The chain has TRBV4-1 and TRBJ2-2, with 8 bases identical to TRBD2. V shed 4 bases and J 5 bases; nucleotides not matched to a gene: 9. The length of the CDR3 is 16 residues. The germline V gene has CDR1 MGHRA and CDR2 YSYEKL. The CDR3 loop is CASSPSGRGVTGELFF. The CDR3 DNA reads TGCGCCAGCAGCCCTTCGGGGCGGGGGGTGACCGGGGAGCTGTTTTTT.

The chain employs TRBV7-9 and TRBJ1-6; D is ambiguous. Trimming pared 5 bases from V and 9 bases from J, leaving 14 bases between. The CDR3 covers 14 residues. CDR1 SEHNR and CDR2 FQNEAQ come from the germline V gene (reference sequence). This CDR3 is CASSVSQVFSPLHF. The CDR3 bases are TGTGCCAGCAGCGTTAGTCAGGTTTTTTCACCCCTCCACTTT.

This clone was recorded a few times. The chain couples TRBV2 to TRBJ2-1; tentative D call: TRBD1 (5 bases). CDR1 is SNHLY and CDR2 is FYNNEI in the germline V gene. The CDR3 extends over 11 amino acids. Trimming stripped 6 bases from V and 10 bases from J, with 10 bases between. The CDR3 sequence is CASRETGEQFF. The CDR3 bases are TGTGCCAGCAGGGAAACAGGAGAGCAGTTCTTC.

This sequence joins TRBV25-1 and TRBJ1-1, with 7 positions matching TRBD1. With 5 bases clipped from V and 4 bases from J, the junction kept 4 bases outside the gene matches. Germline CDR1 is MGHDK and CDR2 is SYGVNS. CDR3 length: 13 residues. CDR3 sequence: CASSKRGLTEAFF. The CDR3 DNA sequence: TGTGCCAGCAGTAAAAGGGGGCTCACTGAAGCTTTCTTT.

The rearrangement uses TRBV2 and TRBJ2-5; tentatively, D is TRBD1 (6 bases). Germline lookup yields CDR1 SNHLY and CDR2 FYNNEI. The CDR3 runs to 14 residues. V lost 4 bases, J lost 5 bases, and 14 bases lay in between. CDR3 DNA: TGTGCCAGCAGTGGGTCAGGGGTTAGGGAGACCCAGTACTTC. Amino acids: CASSGSGVRETQYF.

To note about this clone: At the DNA level, this CDR3 is encoded by other sequences in the same sample as well. The chain has TRBV7-6 and TRBJ2-5; 15 nucleotides match TRBD2. The germline V gene encodes CDR1 SGHVS and CDR2 FNYEAQ. V lost 4 bases, J lost 5 bases, and 5 bases stayed unmatched. The CDR3 length is 16 residues. CDR3 coding DNA: TGTGCCAGCAGCTCGGGACTAGCGGGGGGTCGGGAGACCCAGTACTTC. Translated, it gives CASSSGLAGGRETQYF. The whole variable domain, remainder taken from reference TRBV7-6 and TRBJ2-5, is GAGVSQSPRYKVTKRGQDVALRCDPISGHVSLYWYRQALGQGPEFLTYFNYEAQQDKSGLPNDRFSAERPEGSISTLTIQRTEQRDSAMYRCASSSGLAGGRETQYFGPGTRLLVL.

This clone occurred once. V gene TRBV3-1 (or the pseudogene TRBV3-2) combines with J gene TRBJ2-2; weak D call: TRBD1 (7 bases). The V end lost 7 bases, the J end lost 4 bases, and 16 bases lay between the germline ends. From germline, CDR1 is LGHDT and CDR2 YNNKEL (reference sequence). The CDR3 has 15 residues. The CDR3 sequence is CASTLGGGLTGELFF. The CDR3 DNA reads TGTGCCAGCACCCTAGGAGGGGGCCTCACCGGGGAGCTGTTTTTT.

J is TRBJ1-4 and V is TRBV5-1, with TRBD1 matching 7 bases. Germline V gene data show CDR1 as SGHRS and CDR2 as YFSETQ. The length of the CDR3 is 14 residues. V lost 5 bases and J lost 11; bases outside the gene matches: 12. The CDR3 is CASRETGYVEKLFF. CDR3 DNA: TGCGCCAGCAGAGAGACAGGGTATGTGGAGAAACTGTTTTTT.

A note on this clone: The junction and the germline gene differ at one end; a read error may be behind it. The V and J genes are TRBV28 and TRBJ1-1; D possibly corresponds to TRBD1 (6 bases). This CDR3 is 15 amino acids long. The germline gives CDR1 MDHEN, CDR2 SYDVKM. In DNA form, the CDR3 reads TGTGCCGGCAGTTATACAACAGGGCCGGGCACTGAAGCTTTCTTT. Translation: CAGSYTTGPGTEAFF.

V is TRBV5-4 and J is TRBJ1-3; TRBD1 agrees at 7 bases. With V trimmed by 2 bases and J by 0 bases, 2 bases remained unmatched. The germline V gene encodes CDR1 SGHNT and CDR2 YYREEE (reference sequence). The CDR3 has 15 amino acids. The CDR3 sequence is CASSLSGGSGNTIYF. CDR3 DNA: TGTGCCAGCAGCTTATCAGGGGGCTCTGGAAACACCATATATTTT.

The J gene is TRBJ2-6, the V gene TRBV5-1; D unresolved. This CDR3 is 16 amino acids long. Germline CDR1 reads SGHRS; CDR2 reads YFSETQ. V lost 5 bases and J 0 bases, leaving 12 bases between the germline ends. CDR3 DNA sequence: TGCGCCAGCAGGGTGAGGCTGAACTCTGGGGCCAACGTCCTGACTTTC. It encodes CASRVRLNSGANVLTF. Full variable domain (missing parts from reference TRBV5-1 and TRBJ2-6): KAGVTQTPRYLIKTRGQQVTLSCSPISGHRSVSWYQQTPGQGLQFLFEYFSETQRNKGNFPGRFSGRQFSNSRSEMNVSTLELGDSALYLCASRVRLNSGANVLTFGAGSRLTVL.

This chain links TRBV6-5 with TRBJ2-1, with 8 bases aligning to TRBD1. This CDR3 is built from 13 residues. Germline CDR1 MNHEY, CDR2 SVGAGI. With 10 bases clipped from V and 6 bases from J, the junction kept 8 bases outside the gene matches. The CDR3 coding sequence is TGTGCCACCTGGACAGGGCTCAGCAATGAGCAGTTCTTC. Encoded protein: CATWTGLSNEQFF.

This chain links TRBV18 with TRBJ2-5, with 7 positions matching TRBD1. This CDR3 is 14 amino acids long. Germline V gives CDR1 KGHSH, CDR2 LQKENI. The J segment lost 2 bases and the V segment lost 4 bases, leaving 4 bases of the junction unmatched. CDR3 nucleotide sequence: TGTGCCAGCTCACGCAGGGGGTCTCAAGAGACCCAGTACTTC. This encodes CASSRRGSQETQYF. Looking up the rest from reference TRBV18 and TRBJ2-5 gives the full variable domain: NAGVMQNPRHLVRRRGQEARLRCSPMKGHSHVYWYRQLPEEGLKFMVYLQKENIIDESGMPKERFSAEFPKEGPSILRIQQVVRGDSAAYFCASSRRGSQETQYFGPGTRLLVL.

The rearrangement uses TRBV4-1 and TRBJ2-2, with 8 nucleotides matching TRBD1. The CDR3 is made up of 14 amino acids. Germline values: CDR1 MGHRA, CDR2 YSYEKL. V shed 4 bases and J 5 bases; nucleotides not matched to a gene: 3. The CDR3 loop is CASSRRQGTGELFF. CDR3 DNA sequence: TGCGCCAGCAGCCGCCGACAGGGGACCGGGGAGCTGTTTTTT.

The rearrangement joins TRBV6-6 to TRBJ2-2; the match to TRBD1 covers 8 bases. Germline V gene sequence: CDR1 MNHNY, CDR2 SVGAGI (reference sequence). CDR3 length equals 18 residues. V trimming: 5 bases; J trimming: 4 bases; junction bases outside the gene matches: 15. The CDR3 spells CASSPRDRSSAPTGELFF. The DNA for the CDR3 is TGTGCCAGCAGTCCCCGGGACAGGTCATCCGCACCCACCGGGGAGCTGTTTTTT.

CDR3 in amino acids: CATSERTMGGYTF. Written as DNA, the CDR3 is TGTGCCACCTCGGAGAGGACAATGGGAGGCTACACCTTC. This chain uses TRBV19 with TRBJ1-2, with a tentative D call TRBD1 (5 bases). CDR1 and CDR2 from the germline V gene are LNHDA and SQIVND (reference sequence). This CDR3 contains 13 residues. V was shortened by 10 bases and J by 8 bases, with 20 bases between the two germline ends.

The CDR3 DNA follows: TGTGCCAGCAGCCGGGGACTAGCGGGGGGGAATGTTGAGCAGTTCTTC. Its protein product is CASSRGLAGGNVEQFF. The gene calls are TRBV11-3 and TRBJ2-1; the match to TRBD2 covers 16 bases. The length of the CDR3 is 16 residues. After removal of 5 bases from V and 9 bases from J, the junction contained 7 bases not matched to a gene. Germline CDR1 SGHNT, CDR2 YENEEA.

This chain links TRBV25-1 with TRBJ1-2; a possible D gene is TRBD1 (5 bases). V gave up 3 bases and J gave up 4 bases, with 12 bases separating them. The CDR3 spans 14 residues. The germline CDR1 and CDR2 sequences are MGHDK and SYGVNS. CDR3 in DNA: TGTGCCAGCAGTGACTTAGGGGTCACCTATGGCTACACCTTC. Its translation: CASSDLGVTYGYTF.

This chain joins TRBV5-1 and TRBJ1-4, with 9 nucleotides matching TRBD1. V lost 4 bases to trimming and J lost 7 bases; unmatched junction nucleotides: 5. The CDR3 spans 14 residues. CDR1 and CDR2 from the germline V gene are SGHRS and YFSETQ. The CDR3: CASSLTGGGEKLFF. For the CDR3, the DNA is TGCGCCAGCAGCCTTACAGGGGGCGGTGAAAAACTGTTTTTT.

The V gene is TRBV7-6, the J gene TRBJ1-1; TRBD1 aligns across 7 bases. The CDR3 sequence is 16 residues long. After removal of 4 bases from V and 4 bases from J, the junction contained 12 bases not matched to a gene. CDR1 and CDR2 from the germline V gene are SGHVS and FNYEAQ. The CDR3 sequence is CASSSFEEEGATEAFF. CDR3 nucleotides: TGTGCCAGCAGCTCATTTGAGGAGGAGGGGGCCACTGAAGCTTTCTTT. The whole variable domain, remainder taken from reference TRBV7-6 and TRBJ1-1, is GAGVSQSPRYKVTKRGQDVALRCDPISGHVSLYWYRQALGQGPEFLTYFNYEAQQDKSGLPNDRFSAERPEGSISTLTIQRTEQRDSAMYRCASSSFEEEGATEAFFGQGTRLTVV.

This chain joins TRBV3-1 (or the pseudogene TRBV3-2) and TRBJ1-2; tentative D call: TRBD1 (6 bases). The CDR3 covers 15 residues. Germline lookup yields CDR1 LGHDT and CDR2 YNNKEL (reference sequence). Trimming shortened V by 1 base and J by 4 bases, and 13 bases separated the two germline ends. CDR3 in DNA: TGTGCCAGCAGCCAAGGTTCCGGGACAACCTATGGCTACACCTTC. This codes for CASSQGSGTTYGYTF.